A single TCR beta chain is shown here with its context. The record originates from a study of blood T cell repertoires in COVID-19. The method was immunoSEQ multiplex PCR; TCRdb's version includes in-frame clones alone and lacks a portion of them. The sample carries 250,000 or so clones, 85% to 90% recorded once. CDR3 length equals 15 residues. The ends lost 1 base at V and 2 bases at J; junction bases unmatched: 5. CDR1 and CDR2 (germline): SGHRS, YFSETQ. The chain links TRBV5-1 to TRBJ2-7, with TRBD1 matching over 8 bases. Sample: peripheral blood. This clonotype was obtained from a woman between 40 and 50 years old who had recovered from COVID-19. The CDR3 bases are TGCGCCAGCAGCTTGTTTACAGGGGGTCCCTACGAGCAGTACTTC. Protein product: CASSLFTGGPYEQYF.